Each of the 9 T cell receptor beta chains below was sequenced from the same sample in a study of cytomegalovirus exposure and HLA in healthy donors. This PCR relied on a set of 60 Vbeta primers and 13 Jbeta primers. Profiled with immunoSEQ multiplex PCR; TCRdb holds only in-frame clones, not every one. The profile shows over 70,000 clones, roughly 67% of them singletons. The sequencing sample was made of PBMCs. The origin of the receptors is a woman in her fifties or sixties in good health and CMV-seropositive.

This clone was counted only a few times. CDR3 sequence: CASSVDLSTNYGYTF. CDR3 nucleotide sequence: TGTGCCAGCAGCGTAGACCTCTCTACTAACTATGGCTACACCTTC. The genes are TRBV9 and TRBJ1-2; D ambiguous. The CDR3 contains 15 residues. With 0 bases removed from V and 0 bases from J, the gap between germline ends came to 9 bases. Germline V gives CDR1 SGDLS, CDR2 YYNGEE.

The chain employs TRBV5-1 and TRBJ2-3; 12 bases fit TRBD2. CDR1 is SGHRS and CDR2 is YFSETQ in the germline V gene. V lost 4 bases and J lost 2; bases outside the gene matches: 5. The CDR3 extends over 16 amino acids. The DNA of the CDR3 is TGCGCCAGCAGCCACGGACTAGCGGGATACACAGATACGCAGTATTTT. Translation gives CASSHGLAGYTDTQYF.

The V call is TRBV7-9, the J call TRBJ2-1, with 14 bases that match TRBD2. Trimming took 5 bases from V and 0 from J; bases not matched to a gene: 6. Germline V gene lookup returns CDR1 SEHNR and CDR2 FQNEAQ (reference sequence). The CDR3 loop spans 18 amino acids. This chain's CDR3 is CASSLGLAGDSSYNEQFF. The CDR3 region has the DNA TGTGCCAGCAGCCTGGGACTAGCGGGGGACTCCTCCTACAATGAGCAGTTCTTC.

This clone came up many times. This sequence joins TRBV5-6 and TRBJ1-1; 8 positions match TRBD1. V lost 3 bases to trimming and J lost 12 bases; unmatched junction nucleotides: 10. The CDR3 has 13 amino acids. The germline gives CDR1 SGHDT, CDR2 YYEEEE. This CDR3 reads CASSSGGRGRPFF. The CDR3 region has the DNA TGTGCCAGCAGCTCAGGGGGCAGGGGGAGACCTTTCTTT.

This clone was observed a handful of times. This chain joins TRBV6-6 and TRBJ2-1; D unclear. V shed 11 bases and J shed 4 bases, with 15 bases lying between them. The CDR3 is made up of 13 amino acids. Germline V gene sequence: CDR1 MNHNY, CDR2 SVGAGI (reference sequence). Here the CDR3 DNA reads TGTGCCCACGGCCCAGGCCCTTACAATGAGCAGTTCTTC. It specifies CAHGPGPYNEQFF.

A single count supports this clone. The chain has TRBV9 and TRBJ2-1; D perhaps matches TRBD2 (7 bases). In germline, CDR1 is SGDLS, CDR2 YYNGEE. The CDR3 consists of 15 residues. V shed 1 base and J shed 8 bases, with 16 bases lying between them. DNA for the CDR3: TGTGCCAGCAGCGTATCGGGGGGCCCTGGCTATGAGCAGTTCTTC. Protein product: CASSVSGGPGYEQFF.

The chain employs TRBV6-1 and TRBJ1-3; D ambiguous. Per the germline V gene, CDR1 is MNHNS and CDR2 is SASEGT. Trimming took off 3 bases at V and 2 bases at J, with 17 bases between the two ends. CDR3 length: 17 amino acids. CDR3 region: CASSDPPRIGAGNTIYF. In DNA form, the CDR3 reads TGTGCCAGCAGTGACCCTCCCCGGATCGGGGCTGGAAACACCATATATTTT.

The rearrangement links TRBV6-5 to TRBJ1-1; maybe TRBD1 (6 bases). Deletions cut 5 bases from V and 1 base from J, with 11 bases between. CDR3 length: 14 residues. Germline V lookup: CDR1 MNHEY, CDR2 SVGAGI. In nucleotides, the CDR3 is TGTGCCAGCAGTAGACAAGGGGGGAACACTGAAGCTTTCTTT. It specifies CASSRQGGNTEAFF.

This chain uses TRBV28 with TRBJ1-2; weak D call: TRBD1 (5 bases). The CDR3 length is 14 residues. Trimming left V 4 bases short and J 2 bases short, with 11 bases between. CDR1 is MDHEN, CDR2 SYDVKM, per germline. The CDR3 coding sequence is TGTGCCAGCAGTTGGGACTACCAGAACTATGGCTACACCTTC. Protein sequence: CASSWDYQNYGYTF.